The 22 T cell receptor beta chains below were found in one sample sequenced in a study of T cell responses to AZD1222 COVID-19 vaccine. Libraries were prepared by immunoSEQ multiplex PCR; TCRdb keeps only in-frame clonotypes and omits some of them. The sample records 110,000 to 150,000 clones, approximately 90% being singletons. The specimen comprised peripheral blood, sampled on day 0 of AZD1222 vaccination. These receptors were collected from an adult in good health.

The rearrangement links TRBV10-3 to TRBJ2-1; TRBD2 agrees at 9 bases. After removal of 11 bases from V and 1 base from J, the junction contained 6 bases not matched to a gene. The CDR3 is 14 amino acids. Per germline, CDR1 ENHRY and CDR2 SYGVKD. CDR3: CASETSGSYNEQFF. The CDR3 DNA reads as TGTGCCTCGGAGACTAGCGGATCCTACAATGAGCAGTTCTTC.

The chain uses TRBV10-3 and TRBJ2-5, with TRBD2 identical over 10 bases. The CDR3 is made up of 11 amino acids. The germline V gene has CDR1 ENHRY and CDR2 SYGVKD. The V gene end was trimmed by 10 bases and the J gene end by 5 bases; junction bases not matched to a gene: 1. The CDR3 loop reads CATGLAETQYF. CDR3 in DNA: TGTGCCACGGGACTAGCGGAGACCCAGTACTTC.

The chain uses TRBV28 and TRBJ1-5; 11 positions match TRBD1. The CDR3 consists of 14 residues. The V gene's germline CDR1 is MDHEN and CDR2 SYDVKM. Germline trimming cut 8 bases from V and 6 bases from J; bases unmatched to any gene: 6. CDR3 loop: CASRTGGDGQPQHF. In DNA, the CDR3 is TGTGCCAGCCGGACAGGGGGCGATGGTCAGCCCCAGCATTTT.

The CDR3 protein is CASSLSPTGNYGYTF. DNA for the CDR3: TGTGCCAGCAGCTTAAGTCCGACAGGCAACTATGGCTACACCTTC. This chain joins TRBV11-1 and TRBJ1-2; TRBD1 is a possible D gene (6 bases). CDR1 is SGHAT and CDR2 is FQDESV in the germline V gene (reference sequence). V lost 2 bases and J 2 bases, leaving 12 bases between the germline ends. This CDR3 region has 15 residues.

The chain joins TRBV2 to TRBJ2-1; a possible D gene is TRBD2 (6 bases). The V end lost 8 bases, the J end lost 7 bases, and 21 bases lay between the germline ends. Germline assignment: CDR1 SNHLY and CDR2 FYNNEI. The CDR3 contains 15 residues. CDR3 in amino acids: CASASGLVSSNEQFF. CDR3 nucleotide sequence: TGTGCCAGCGCATCGGGACTCGTGTCAAGTAATGAGCAGTTCTTC.

This chain links TRBV19 with TRBJ2-7, with TRBD2 matching 8 bases. V shed 9 bases and J 5 bases; nucleotides not matched to a gene: 15. The CDR3 totals 15 residues. The germline V gene encodes CDR1 LNHDA and CDR2 SQIVND (reference sequence). This CDR3 is CASQGSGRVFDEQYF. CDR3 nucleotide sequence: TGTGCCAGCCAGGGAAGCGGGAGAGTGTTCGACGAGCAGTACTTC.

The chain uses TRBV18 and TRBJ1-1; D gene ambiguous. Trimming took off 2 bases at V and 2 bases at J, with 6 bases between the two ends. This CDR3 region has 13 residues. The germline gives CDR1 KGHSH, CDR2 LQKENI. The CDR3 nucleotides are TGTGCCAGCTCACCATCCGTCAACACTGAAGCTTTCTTT. It codes for CASSPSVNTEAFF.

In its sample, this clone was seen a few times. The chain is built from TRBV7-9 and TRBJ2-1; 9 bases are a match to TRBD2. CDR1 and CDR2 (germline): SEHNR, FQNEAQ (reference sequence). J lost 6 bases, V lost 5 bases, and 17 bases had no gene match. The CDR3 has 18 residues. This chain's CDR3 is CASSPLNAGGRASNEQFF. CDR3 nucleotide sequence: TGTGCCAGCAGCCCACTCAATGCGGGCGGGAGGGCCAGCAATGAGCAGTTCTTC.

The chain is built from TRBV3-1 (or the pseudogene TRBV3-2) and TRBJ2-7; no definite D call. The germline V gene encodes CDR1 LGHDT and CDR2 YNNKEL (reference sequence). The CDR3 runs to 12 residues. Trimming cost V 0 bases and J 7 bases, with 7 bases left between them. CDR3: CASSQDKREQYF. DNA of the CDR3: TGTGCCAGCAGCCAAGACAAGAGGGAGCAGTACTTC.

The chain joins TRBV5-1 to TRBJ2-3; D unresolved. V shed 3 bases and J shed 2 bases, with 7 bases lying between them. The CDR3 length is 13 residues. Per germline, CDR1 SGHRS and CDR2 YFSETQ. The CDR3 loop is CASSSGYTDTQYF. The CDR3 DNA is TGCGCCAGCAGCTCCGGATACACAGATACGCAGTATTTT.

This clone was recorded only once. The chain combines TRBV12-5 with TRBJ2-2, with 7 nucleotides matching TRBD2. Germline V gives CDR1 LGHNT, CDR2 FRNRAP. V lost 2 bases to trimming and J lost 6 bases; unmatched junction nucleotides: 9. This CDR3 spans 16 amino acids. The CDR3 is CASGLSLGGSPGELFF. The CDR3 bases are TGTGCTAGTGGTTTGTCGCTGGGGGGGTCCCCCGGGGAGCTGTTTTTT.

The table lists this clone with a few counts. V usage is TRBV27 and J usage is TRBJ1-1; 10 positions match TRBD1. Germline V gives CDR1 MNHEY, CDR2 SMNVEV (reference sequence). The ends lost 8 bases at V and 7 bases at J; junction bases unmatched: 7. This CDR3 has 13 amino acids. Written as DNA, the CDR3 is TGTGCCAGCTGGGAGACAGGGGGCGGTGAAGCTTTCTTT. Translating it yields CASWETGGGEAFF.

The chain carries TRBV5-1 and TRBJ1-5; D call uncertain. Germline-derived CDR1 and CDR2 are SGHRS and YFSETQ. The CDR3 has 14 amino acids. Between the trimmed V and J ends, which lost 0 bases and 3 bases, there was a span of 7 bases. The CDR3 here is CASSLGTANQPQHF. CDR3 bases: TGCGCCAGCAGCTTGGGAACAGCCAATCAGCCCCAGCATTTT.

The V gene is TRBV7-2, the J gene TRBJ2-1, with D perhaps TRBD2 (5 bases). There are 16 residues in the CDR3. Germline V gene data show CDR1 as SGHTA and CDR2 as FQGNSA. V dropped 2 bases and J dropped 7 bases, with 18 bases sitting between them. CDR3 amino acids: CASSLNRAGPPNEQFF. DNA of the CDR3: TGTGCCAGCAGCTTAAATAGGGCGGGCCCTCCTAATGAGCAGTTCTTC.

The V gene is TRBV27, the J gene TRBJ1-2; D might be TRBD1 (5 bases). The germline V gene has CDR1 MNHEY and CDR2 SMNVEV (reference sequence). With 0 bases removed from V and 3 bases from J, the gap between germline ends came to 5 bases. This CDR3 has 13 residues. The CDR3 sequence is CASSLSGDYGYTF. The CDR3 DNA is TGTGCCAGCAGTTTATCGGGGGACTATGGCTACACCTTC.

The chain joins TRBV5-4 to TRBJ1-6, with D possibly TRBD1 on 6 matching bases. V dropped 1 base and J dropped 14 bases, with 19 bases sitting between them. The CDR3 length is 15 residues. Germline V gene lookup returns CDR1 SGHNT and CDR2 YYREEE (reference sequence). CDR3 bases: TGTGCCAGCAGCTTGTTCGTCAGGGGTGGGGCTGCCCTCCACTTT. Translating it yields CASSLFVRGGAALHF.

J is TRBJ2-1 and V is TRBV19; D may be TRBD1 (5 bases). The CDR3 spans 15 residues. Germline V gives CDR1 LNHDA, CDR2 SQIVND (reference sequence). Between the trimmed V and J ends, which lost 5 bases and 0 bases, there was a span of 11 bases. CDR3 nucleotides: TGTGCCAGTAGTGAGGTTCAGGGCTCCTACAATGAGCAGTTCTTC. Translated: CASSEVQGSYNEQFF.

The rearrangement links TRBV9 to TRBJ1-2; 11 bases agree with TRBD1. This CDR3 spans 16 amino acids. CDR1 is SGDLS and CDR2 is YYNGEE in the germline V gene. V lost 1 base to trimming and J lost 5 bases; unmatched junction nucleotides: 7. The DNA for the CDR3 is TGTGCCAGCAGCGTATCGCGGACAGGGGGCTCGTATGGCTACACCTTC. Amino acid sequence: CASSVSRTGGSYGYTF.

The J gene is TRBJ1-2, the V gene TRBV6-1; TRBD1 matches at 7 bases. V was clipped by 0 bases and J by 13 bases; unmatched bases: 14. Germline lookup yields CDR1 MNHNS and CDR2 SASEGT. This CDR3 contains 15 residues. CDR3 DNA: TGTGCCAGCAGTGAAGCGAAGAGGGGGCTTTTAGCCCTCACCTTC. Its translation is CASSEAKRGLLALTF.

The V call is TRBV6-2 or TRBV6-3, the J call TRBJ1-1; no definite D call. V was cut by 2 bases and J by 0 bases, with 10 bases left in between. CDR1 and CDR2 from the germline V gene are MNHEY and SVGEGT. The CDR3 consists of 15 residues. This CDR3 is CASSYENWMNTEAFF. Written as DNA, the CDR3 is TGTGCCAGCAGTTACGAGAACTGGATGAACACTGAAGCTTTCTTT.

This clone was detected only a few times. J is TRBJ2-1 and V is TRBV18; 7 bases map to TRBD2. CDR1 is KGHSH, CDR2 LQKENI, per germline. The CDR3 is made up of 16 amino acids. The ends lost 3 bases at V and 6 bases at J; junction bases unmatched: 11. The CDR3 sequence is CASSPSPLGGGNEQFF. The DNA for the CDR3 is TGTGCCAGCTCACCCAGTCCTCTCGGCGGGGGCAATGAGCAGTTCTTC.

The rearrangement links TRBV28 to TRBJ1-1; D call uncertain. This CDR3 region has 13 residues. Per the germline V gene, CDR1 is MDHEN and CDR2 is SYDVKM. V gave up 6 bases and J gave up 1 base, with 9 bases separating them. The CDR3 spells CASRNQPNTEAFF. The CDR3 DNA reads as TGTGCCAGCAGGAACCAGCCGAACACTGAAGCTTTCTTT. The full variable domain, completed using reference TRBV28 and TRBJ1-1, is DVKVTQSSRYLVKRTGEKVFLECVQDMDHENMFWYRQDPGLGLRLIYFSYDVKMKEKGDIPEGYSVSREKKERFSLILESASTNQTSMYLCASRNQPNTEAFFGQGTRLTVV.